These T cell receptor beta chains were read from a single sample in a study of PD-1 blockade in mismatch repair-deficient tumors. Repertoires were generated with immunoSEQ multiplex PCR, while TCRdb's copy carries only in-frame clones and drops some. The profile covers roughly 120,000 clones, with roughly 86% appearing a single time and roughly 12% taken by the ten largest. Sample: peripheral blood, taken roughly 70 weeks after starting pembrolizumab. These receptors all stem from an adult with mismatch repair-deficient cancer. Both conserved end residues are part of each CDR3. Each record gives: CDR3 DNA, CDR3 protein, V gene, CDR3 length, clone size, D gene, J gene. A D gene is named only where the DNA matches it firmly. Size tells how often a clone was seen (once, few, many) or the class of an expanded clone, and some rows leave it out.

CDR3 DNA: TGTGCCATCAGTGACGTGGCAGGGCCAGGCAATGAGCAGTTCTTC; CDR3 protein: CAISDVAGPGNEQFF; V gene: TRBV10-3; CDR3 length: 15; clone size: -; D gene: -; J gene: TRBJ2-1
CDR3 DNA: TGTGCCACCAGCAGGAACCTAGCGGGAGGCCACAATGAGCAGTTCTTC; CDR3 protein: CATSRNLAGGHNEQFF; V gene: TRBV15; CDR3 length: 16; clone size: once; D gene: TRBD2; J gene: TRBJ2-1
CDR3 DNA: TGTGCCAGCCAAGGCGGGTCGATCTACGAGCAGTACTTC; CDR3 protein: CASQGGSIYEQYF; V gene: TRBV11-2; CDR3 length: 13; clone size: -; D gene: -; J gene: TRBJ2-7
CDR3 DNA: TGCGCCAGCAGCGCGTCTGGTTACGAGCAGTACTTC; CDR3 protein: CASSASGYEQYF; V gene: TRBV5-1; CDR3 length: 12; clone size: once; D gene: -; J gene: TRBJ2-7
CDR3 DNA: TGTGCCAGCAGCTTGGAGTCCGGGGAGCTGTTTTTT; CDR3 protein: CASSLESGELFF; V gene: TRBV5-4; CDR3 length: 12; clone size: -; D gene: -; J gene: TRBJ2-2
CDR3 DNA: TGTGCCAGCAGCCCCTGGGGGAGGAGCACAGATACGCAGTATTTT; CDR3 protein: CASSPWGRSTDTQYF; V gene: TRBV11-2; CDR3 length: 15; clone size: -; D gene: -; J gene: TRBJ2-3
CDR3 DNA: TGTGCCAGCAGCTTAGTGGGTAGCAGTGAGCAGTTCTTC; CDR3 protein: CASSLVGSSEQFF; V gene: TRBV11-2; CDR3 length: 13; clone size: -; D gene: -; J gene: TRBJ2-1
CDR3 DNA: TGTGCCAGCAGTTTACAGGGCTACTATGGCTACACCTTC; CDR3 protein: CASSLQGYYGYTF; V gene: TRBV27; CDR3 length: 13; clone size: -; D gene: -; J gene: TRBJ1-2
CDR3 DNA: TGCGCCAGCAGCCAACCCCAGAGGGGGCGAGACTATGGCTACACCTTC; CDR3 protein: CASSQPQRGRDYGYTF; V gene: TRBV4-1; CDR3 length: 16; clone size: -; D gene: TRBD1; J gene: TRBJ1-2
CDR3 DNA: TGTGCCAGCAGTCCTGGACAGGGGCCAACCTACAATGAGCAGTTCTTC; CDR3 protein: CASSPGQGPTYNEQFF; V gene: TRBV6-4; CDR3 length: 16; clone size: -; D gene: TRBD1; J gene: TRBJ2-1
CDR3 DNA: TGTGCCAGCAGTTACTCGACCGACTCCTTTCAGTATTTT; CDR3 protein: CASSYSTDSFQYF; V gene: TRBV6-5; CDR3 length: 13; clone size: -; D gene: -; J gene: TRBJ2-3
CDR3 DNA: TGTGCCTGGAGTGGATGGGGGAGAGTTTCCTACGAGCAGTACTTC; CDR3 protein: CAWSGWGRVSYEQYF; V gene: TRBV30; CDR3 length: 15; clone size: -; D gene: -; J gene: TRBJ2-7
CDR3 DNA: TGTGCCATCAGTGAGGAGGCAGGGGGCTTGGAGACCCAGTACTTC; CDR3 protein: CAISEEAGGLETQYF; V gene: TRBV10-3; CDR3 length: 15; clone size: -; D gene: TRBD1; J gene: TRBJ2-5
CDR3 DNA: TGTGCCAGTCCCAAGTGGCGGACTAGCCGGGGCGAGCAGTACTTC; CDR3 protein: CASPKWRTSRGEQYF; V gene: TRBV19; CDR3 length: 15; clone size: -; D gene: TRBD2; J gene: TRBJ2-7
CDR3 DNA: TGTGCCAGCAGCTTAGTGAGGTCTCGGGGGCCGAGGATTGGCTACACCTTC; CDR3 protein: CASSLVRSRGPRIGYTF; V gene: TRBV7-2; CDR3 length: 17; clone size: -; D gene: -; J gene: TRBJ1-2
CDR3 DNA: TGTGCCAGCAGCGACGGGACTAGATTCTACGAGCAGTACTTC; CDR3 protein: CASSDGTRFYEQYF; V gene: TRBV5-6; CDR3 length: 14; clone size: -; D gene: TRBD2; J gene: TRBJ2-7
CDR3 DNA: TGTGCCAGCAGCTTAGAACCTAGCGGGAGAGAATCCGAGCAGTACTTC; CDR3 protein: CASSLEPSGRESEQYF; V gene: TRBV7-6; CDR3 length: 16; clone size: -; D gene: TRBD2; J gene: TRBJ2-7
CDR3 DNA: TGTGCCAGCAGCTCGACTAGCGGGAGGGATACGCAGTATTTT; CDR3 protein: CASSSTSGRDTQYF; V gene: TRBV7-9; CDR3 length: 14; clone size: -; D gene: TRBD2; J gene: TRBJ2-3
CDR3 DNA: TGTGCCAGTAGTATTCGATCGCCATGGCAGAATCAGCCCCAGCATTTT; CDR3 protein: CASSIRSPWQNQPQHF; V gene: TRBV19; CDR3 length: 16; clone size: -; D gene: -; J gene: TRBJ1-5
CDR3 DNA: TGTGCCAGCAGTGAGGGCAGATACAACACTGAAGCTTTCTTT; CDR3 protein: CASSEGRYNTEAFF; V gene: TRBV2; CDR3 length: 14; clone size: -; D gene: -; J gene: TRBJ1-1
CDR3 DNA: TGTGCCTGGAGTCAAGACAATGTAGGCAATCAGCCCCAGCATTTT; CDR3 protein: CAWSQDNVGNQPQHF; V gene: TRBV30; CDR3 length: 15; clone size: -; D gene: -; J gene: TRBJ1-5
CDR3 DNA: TGTGCCAGTAGTATGGGGTGGGGGTCCTACAATGAGCAGTTCTTC; CDR3 protein: CASSMGWGSYNEQFF; V gene: TRBV19; CDR3 length: 15; clone size: -; D gene: -; J gene: TRBJ2-1
CDR3 DNA: TGTGCCAGCAGCTACCGAGCGGGAGACAATGAGCAGTTCTTC; CDR3 protein: CASSYRAGDNEQFF; V gene: TRBV9; CDR3 length: 14; clone size: -; D gene: TRBD2; J gene: TRBJ2-1
CDR3 DNA: TGTGCCAGCAGTTACGGCCAGGGGAATCAGCCCCAGCATTTT; CDR3 protein: CASSYGQGNQPQHF; V gene: TRBV6-5; CDR3 length: 14; clone size: -; D gene: -; J gene: TRBJ1-5